This is a list of T cell receptor beta chains from one sample in a study of CD8 T cells in Susac syndrome. TCRdb re-analysed the immunoSEQ multiplex PCR reads in MiXCR, keeping a single row per CDR3 protein. The profile shows some 150,000 distinct CDR3 sequences, 90% to 95% of them singletons. Sequenced: CD8+ T cells from PBMCs. The receptors originated from a human donor with multiple sclerosis. Both conserved end residues are part of each CDR3. D genes are given only for firm matches. Only some rows state a clone size, as once, few, many or a class for expanded clones.

TRBD1	TRBV29-1	TRBJ1-1	.	TGCAGCGTTGACGGGGACGTGTTGAGACAGGGCCCCGTTGAAGCTTTCTTT	CSVDGDVLRQGPVEAFF
.	TRBV20-1	TRBJ1-1	.	TGCAGTGCCCTACAGGGCCTGGCTTTCTTT	CSALQGLAFF
.	TRBV6-6	TRBJ2-3	.	TGTGCCAGCAGTTTTCGGGGACTCACAGATACGCAGTATTTT	CASSFRGLTDTQYF
TRBD1	TRBV28	TRBJ2-1	.	TGTGCCAGCAGTCCCCCGACAGGGGGAGATGAGCAGTTCTTC	CASSPPTGGDEQFF
.	TRBV2	TRBJ2-5	.	TGTGCCAGCAATAGCAGGGAAGGAGAGACCCAGTACTTC	CASNSREGETQYF
.	TRBV27	TRBJ1-2	.	TGTGCCAGCAGTTTAGGCTATCGGTACACCTTC	CASSLGYRYTF
TRBD1	TRBV30	TRBJ2-3	.	TGTGCCTGGAGTATCCGGGACAGGGGGAGAAATACGCAGTATTTT	CAWSIRDRGRNTQYF
.	TRBV9	TRBJ2-2	.	TGTGCCAGCAGCTCGTCGAACACCGGGGAGCTGTTTTTT	CASSSSNTGELFF
TRBD1	TRBV30	TRBJ1-5	.	TGTGCCTGGAGTGTCCCGGGGACAGGGCGACACACCGCGAATCAGCCCCAGCATTTT	CAWSVPGTGRHTANQPQHF
TRBD2	TRBV27	TRBJ2-1	.	TGTGCCACCCAGCGGGGGGCGTTCAATGAGCAGTTCTTC	CATQRGAFNEQFF
.	TRBV7-9	TRBJ1-6	.	TGTGCCAGCAGCATTCAGGGTGATTATAATTCACCCCTCCACTTT	CASSIQGDYNSPLHF
.	TRBV19	TRBJ1-1	.	TGTGCCAGTAGTCCGGGGGGCCACGGCAAAGCTTTCTTT	CASSPGGHGKAFF
.	TRBV6-5	TRBJ2-1	.	TGTGCCAGCAGCAAGGGGTCACCGGAGCAGTTCTTC	CASSKGSPEQFF
TRBD1	TRBV30	TRBJ2-5	.	TGTGCCTGGGGACAGGGATCAGGAGGAGAGACCCAGTACTTC	CAWGQGSGGETQYF
TRBD1	TRBV7-2	TRBJ2-5	.	TGTGCCAGCGTAGGGACAGGGATGTTGGAGACCCAGTACTTC	CASVGTGMLETQYF
TRBD1	TRBV27	TRBJ1-2	.	TGTGCCAGCAGCCCTTCAACAGGGGAGCGGGTCTATGGCTACACCTTC	CASSPSTGERVYGYTF
.	TRBV9	TRBJ2-7	.	TGTGCCAGCGGAAAGGGCTCGGAACAGTACTTC	CASGKGSEQYF
TRBD1	TRBV20-1	TRBJ1-6	.	TGCAGTGCAAAACAGGGGGCCAATTCACCCCTCCACTTT	CSAKQGANSPLHF
TRBD2	TRBV6-1	TRBJ2-4	.	TGTGCCAGCAGTCGCACCCAACTAGCGGGCTCCAAAAACATTCAGTACTTC	CASSRTQLAGSKNIQYF
TRBD1	TRBV29-1	TRBJ2-3	.	TGCAGCGTTGTGTGGGGGGGACAGGGGGCGAATACGCAGTATTTT	CSVVWGGQGANTQYF
.	TRBV6-2/TRBV6-3	TRBJ2-2	.	TGTGCCAGCAGTTACCGACAGCCTTCCACCGGGGAGCTGTTTTTT	CASSYRQPSTGELFF
.	TRBV12-3/TRBV12-4	TRBJ2-7	.	TGTGCCAGCAGTTTAAGGTTCTACGAGCAGTACTTC	CASSLRFYEQYF
.	TRBV27	TRBJ2-7	.	TGTGCCAGCAGTTTATTTCGGGGGACCGAGCAGTACTTC	CASSLFRGTEQYF
.	TRBV3-1	TRBJ1-1	.	TGTGCCAGCAGCCAACGCTTTCTTGAGGCGAACACTGAAGCTTTCTTT	CASSQRFLEANTEAFF
TRBD1	TRBV2	TRBJ2-7	.	TGTGCCAGCAAGGGACAGATCTACGAGCAGTACTTC	CASKGQIYEQYF
.	TRBV13	TRBJ1-5	.	TGTGCCAGCAGCTTAGGTAGGGGGATCAATCAGCCCCAGCATTTT	CASSLGRGINQPQHF
TRBD2	TRBV13	TRBJ2-1	.	TGTGCCAGCAGCTTAGCGGGGGGGCCGGAAAATGAGCAGTTCTTC	CASSLAGGPENEQFF
.	TRBV30	TRBJ1-2	.	TGTGCCTGGAGTTCGTGGTTTTACGGCGGCTACACCTTC	CAWSSWFYGGYTF
TRBD1	TRBV27	TRBJ1-1	.	TGTGCCAGCAGCCCGGACAGGGGAAGGTCAACTGAAGCTTTCTTT	CASSPDRGRSTEAFF
.	TRBV19	TRBJ1-1	.	TGTGCCAGTATCGGGTGGACGGAAGCTTTCTTT	CASIGWTEAFF
.	TRBV7-8	TRBJ1-2	.	TGTGCCAGCAGCTTAGTCGGGCGGGGCTATGGCTACACCTTC	CASSLVGRGYGYTF
.	TRBV7-9	TRBJ1-2	.	TGTGCCAGCAGCTTAGCGCGGTCCGATTTTCTATATGGCTACACCTTC	CASSLARSDFLYGYTF
.	TRBV14	TRBJ2-7	.	TGTGCCAGCAGCCACTCCGCAGCAGGGTACGAGCAGTACTTC	CASSHSAAGYEQYF
.	TRBV27	TRBJ2-7	.	TGTGCCAGCCGGCAGGCAGGGTACCACGAGCAGTACTTC	CASRQAGYHEQYF
TRBD1	TRBV9	TRBJ1-2	.	TGTGCCAGCAGCGTAGGCGCGGACAGGGGGTACTATGGCTACACCTTC	CASSVGADRGYYGYTF
TRBD2	TRBV3-1	TRBJ2-3	.	TGTGCCAGCAGCCTCCAGCGGGGCCCTCGTCCGGATACGCAGTATTTT	CASSLQRGPRPDTQYF
.	TRBV9	TRBJ2-1	once	TGTGCCAGCAGCCCGTTCGACAGCTACAATGAGCAGTTCTTC	CASSPFDSYNEQFF
TRBD1	TRBV12-3/TRBV12-4	TRBJ2-1	few	TGTGCCAGCAGTTTGGGGACAGGGGGCTACAATGAGCAGTTCTTC	CASSLGTGGYNEQFF
.	TRBV3-1	TRBJ2-5	.	TGTGCCAGCAGCCACCTTAAGGGGCGTGGACAAGAGACCCAGTACTTC	CASSHLKGRGQETQYF
.	TRBV7-3	TRBJ1-4	.	TGTGCCAGCAGCTTAAGGACAGAGTTTAATGAAAAACTGTTTTTT	CASSLRTEFNEKLFF
.	TRBV3-1	TRBJ2-2	.	TGTGCCAGCAGCCAAGGAAGACGGAACACCGGGGAGCTGTTTTTT	CASSQGRRNTGELFF
.	TRBV6-6	TRBJ1-1	.	TGTGCCAGCAGTTACAAGAACACTGAAGCTTTCTTT	CASSYKNTEAFF
.	TRBV30	TRBJ1-5	.	TGTGCCTGGGCGAACTTGGACAATCAGCCCCAGCATTTT	CAWANLDNQPQHF
.	TRBV3-1	TRBJ2-3	.	TGTGCCAGCACCCGGGGGACGTCAAAATACACAGATACGCAGTATTTT	CASTRGTSKYTDTQYF
.	TRBV7-9	TRBJ1-1	.	TGTGCCAGCAGGCTCTCGGGGGAGAACACTGAAGCTTTCTTT	CASRLSGENTEAFF
.	TRBV27	TRBJ2-7	.	TGTGCCAGCGGGCCCTATCCCGAGCAGTACTTC	CASGPYPEQYF
TRBD1	TRBV30	TRBJ1-2	.	TGTGCCTGGACACCCCGGACAGGGGATACCTATGGCTACACCTTC	CAWTPRTGDTYGYTF
.	TRBV7-9	TRBJ2-5	few	TGTGCCAGCAGCTTGAGGGGAGAGACCCAGTACTTC	CASSLRGETQYF
.	TRBV29-1	TRBJ2-7	.	TGCAGCGTTGGACAGGTTAGCTCCTACGAGCAGTACTTC	CSVGQVSSYEQYF
.	TRBV28	TRBJ2-1	.	TGTGCCAGCAGTTTACGAACGGGACGGGGAGCCATCTTC	CASSLRTGRGAIF
.	TRBV7-9	TRBJ2-7	once	TGTGCCAGCAGCCCCTCGTCCGGACCAGATACCTACGAGCAGTACTTC	CASSPSSGPDTYEQYF
.	TRBV7-8	TRBJ2-2	.	TGTGCCAGCAGCTTAGGTCGTCTACCGAACACCGGGGAGCTGTTTTTT	CASSLGRLPNTGELFF
.	TRBV9	TRBJ2-2	.	TGTGCCAGCAGCGTAGGACGGCCCGGGGAGCTGTTTTTT	CASSVGRPGELFF
TRBD1	TRBV5-6	TRBJ1-5	.	TGTGCCAGCAGCTTGAGGGACAGGGGCTACAATCAGCCCCAGCATTTT	CASSLRDRGYNQPQHF
.	TRBV27	TRBJ1-1	.	TGTGCCAGCAGTCCCGGACGGATAAACACTGAAGCTTTCTTT	CASSPGRINTEAFF
.	TRBV12-3/TRBV12-4	TRBJ2-2	.	TGTGCCAGCACCCCCACGGCGGGGGAGCTGTTTTTT	CASTPTAGELFF
.	TRBV29-1	TRBJ2-6	.	TGCAGCGTCGAGGAGGGGAACTCTGGGGCCAACGTCCTGACTTTC	CSVEEGNSGANVLTF
TRBD1	TRBV7-9	TRBJ2-7	.	TGTGCCAGCAGCCCGGGGACAGGGGCGGACTTC	CASSPGTGADF
TRBD1	TRBV13	TRBJ2-7	.	TGTGCCAGCAGCCTCGGGACAGCCAAGCAGCAGTACTTC	CASSLGTAKQQYF